The clone carrying this TCR beta chain was found once. Antigen specificity is unknown. The sample comes from a study of shared clonotypes between healthy human individuals. Points from the study as a whole: An anticipated effect of sequencing depth on clonotype sharing among donors was recognized.

For every subset, genomic DNA was evenly distributed across several immunoSEQ plates. Original methodology: ImmunoSEQ yielded junction-only sequences lacking quality scores, so filtering differed. The protocol was immunoSEQ multiplex PCR, while the TCRdb copy is restricted to in-frame clones and leaves out a portion. The DNA was the basis for D and trimming; V, J and clone size are from that table. Among approximately 500,000 clones listed, more than 75% were seen once. The CDR3 length is 15 residues. Trimming cost V 4 bases and J 8 bases; bases outside gene matches: 10. Germline assignment: CDR1 SGDLS and CDR2 YYNGEE. Each sample came from a Caucasian adult donor living in Nashville, Tennessee.

The specimen was PBMCs. This receptor was obtained from a woman aged 40 to 50 in good health. Some clones in this sample may be carry-over from other donors' samples. The chain joins TRBV9 to TRBJ2-3; 10 bases are shared with TRBD2. The CDR3 is CASSPSGSLGVTQYF. The CDR3 DNA is TGTGCCAGCAGCCCTAGCGGGAGCCTCGGGGTTACGCAGTATTTT.